This entry features one T cell receptor (beta chain) sequence. The sample belongs to a study of CD8+ T cells in alopecia areata. cDNA reverse transcribed from extracted RNA served as the sequencing template. The assay was immunoSEQ multiplex PCR, and TCRdb's table has in-frame clones only and misses some. The data hold 90,000 to 150,000 clones, with roughly 50% observed a single time. Per the germline V gene, CDR1 is SGHAT and CDR2 is FQNNGV. The CDR3 has 15 residues. With 3 bases clipped from V and 0 bases from J, the junction kept 3 bases outside the gene matches. Stated treatment: oral pan-JAK inhibitor, 5-10 mg twice daily.

This material consisted of CD8+ T cells sorted from blood, taken at week 4, from a patient treated with tofacitinib. The sequence was obtained from a human donor with alopecia areata. The genes are TRBV11-2 and TRBJ2-3, with 7 positions matching TRBD1. The CDR3 protein is CASSFLDRSTDTQYF. CDR3 DNA: TGTGCCAGCAGCTTCCTGGACAGGAGCACAGATACGCAGTATTTT.